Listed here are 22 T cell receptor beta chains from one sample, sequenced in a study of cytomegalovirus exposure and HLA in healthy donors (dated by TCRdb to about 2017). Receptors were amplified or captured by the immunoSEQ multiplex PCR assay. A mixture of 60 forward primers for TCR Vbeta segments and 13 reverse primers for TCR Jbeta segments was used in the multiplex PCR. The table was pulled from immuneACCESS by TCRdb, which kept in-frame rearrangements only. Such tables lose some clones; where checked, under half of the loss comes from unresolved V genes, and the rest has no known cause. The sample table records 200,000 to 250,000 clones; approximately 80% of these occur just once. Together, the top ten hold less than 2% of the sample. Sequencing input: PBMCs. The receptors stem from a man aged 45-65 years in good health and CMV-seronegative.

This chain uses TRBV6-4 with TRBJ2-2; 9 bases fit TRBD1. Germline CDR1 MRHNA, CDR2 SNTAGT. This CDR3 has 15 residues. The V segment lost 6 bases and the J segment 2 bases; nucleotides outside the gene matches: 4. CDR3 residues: CASSNRGQNTGELFF. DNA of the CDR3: TGTGCCAGCAGCAACAGGGGGCAAAACACCGGGGAGCTGTTTTTT.

CDR3 DNA: TGTGCCTGGAGGGACAGGGGTGCATCTGGGAATGGCTACACCTTC. Protein sequence: CAWRDRGASGNGYTF. The rearrangement joins TRBV30 to TRBJ1-2, with 9 bases aligning to TRBD1. Germline V lookup: CDR1 GTSNPN, CDR2 SVGIG (reference sequence). V was clipped by 3 bases and J by 6 bases; unmatched bases: 11. The CDR3 has 15 amino acids.

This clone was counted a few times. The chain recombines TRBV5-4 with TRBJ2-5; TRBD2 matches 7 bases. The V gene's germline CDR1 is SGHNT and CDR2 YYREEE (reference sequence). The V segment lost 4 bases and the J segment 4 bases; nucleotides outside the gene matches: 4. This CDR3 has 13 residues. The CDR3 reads CASSVTGGETQYF. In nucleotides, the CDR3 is TGTGCCAGCAGCGTCACGGGGGGAGAGACCCAGTACTTC.

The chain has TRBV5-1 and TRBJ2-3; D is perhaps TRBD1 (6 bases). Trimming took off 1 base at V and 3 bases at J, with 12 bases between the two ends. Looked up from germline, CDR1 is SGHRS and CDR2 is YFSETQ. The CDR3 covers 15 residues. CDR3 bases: TGCGCCAGCAGCTTGATACAGGGTCAGACAGATACGCAGTATTTT. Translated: CASSLIQGQTDTQYF.

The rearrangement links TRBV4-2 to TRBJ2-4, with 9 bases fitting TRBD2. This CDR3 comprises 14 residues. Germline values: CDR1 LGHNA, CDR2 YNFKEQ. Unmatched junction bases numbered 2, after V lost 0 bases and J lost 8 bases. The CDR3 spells CASSQDRLADIQYF. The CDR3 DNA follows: TGTGCCAGCAGCCAAGACCGACTAGCGGACATTCAGTACTTC.

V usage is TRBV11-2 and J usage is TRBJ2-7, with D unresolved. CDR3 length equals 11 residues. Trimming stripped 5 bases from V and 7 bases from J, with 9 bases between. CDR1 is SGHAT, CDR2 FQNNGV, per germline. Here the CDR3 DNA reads TGTGCCAGCAGCCGTTCGGGTGAGCAGTACTTC. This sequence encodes CASSRSGEQYF.

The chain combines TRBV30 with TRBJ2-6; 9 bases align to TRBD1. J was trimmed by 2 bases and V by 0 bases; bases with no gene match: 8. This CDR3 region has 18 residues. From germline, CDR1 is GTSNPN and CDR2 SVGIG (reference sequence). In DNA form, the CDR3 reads TGTGCCTGGAGTGTAATGCGACAGGGGGGAACTGGGGCCAACGTCCTGACTTTC. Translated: CAWSVMRQGGTGANVLTF.

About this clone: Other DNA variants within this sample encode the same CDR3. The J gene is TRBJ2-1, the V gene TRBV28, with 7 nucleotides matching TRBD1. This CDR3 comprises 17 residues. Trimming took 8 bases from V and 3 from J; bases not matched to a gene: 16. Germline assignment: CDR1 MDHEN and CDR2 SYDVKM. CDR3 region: CASGPVTGNVLYNEQFF. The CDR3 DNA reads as TGTGCCAGCGGACCCGTGACAGGGAATGTACTCTACAATGAGCAGTTCTTC.

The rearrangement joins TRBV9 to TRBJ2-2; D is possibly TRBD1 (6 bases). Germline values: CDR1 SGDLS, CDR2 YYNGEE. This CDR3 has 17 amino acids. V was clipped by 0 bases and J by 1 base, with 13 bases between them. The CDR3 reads CASSVDAGTQNTGELFF. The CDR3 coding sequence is TGTGCCAGCAGCGTAGACGCCGGGACACAGAACACCGGGGAGCTGTTTTTT.

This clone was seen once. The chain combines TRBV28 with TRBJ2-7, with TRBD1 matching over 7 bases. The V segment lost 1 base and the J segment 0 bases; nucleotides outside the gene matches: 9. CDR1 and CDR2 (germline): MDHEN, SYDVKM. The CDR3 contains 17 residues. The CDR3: CASSLFPTGAPSYEQYF. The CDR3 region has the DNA TGTGCCAGCAGTTTATTCCCTACAGGGGCCCCCTCCTACGAGCAGTACTTC.

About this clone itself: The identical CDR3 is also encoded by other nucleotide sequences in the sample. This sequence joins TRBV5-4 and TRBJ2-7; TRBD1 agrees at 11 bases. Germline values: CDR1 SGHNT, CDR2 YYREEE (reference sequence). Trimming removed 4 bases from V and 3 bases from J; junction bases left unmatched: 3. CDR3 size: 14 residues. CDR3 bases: TGTGCCAGCAGCATTGGGACAGGGGGCTACGAGCAGTACTTC. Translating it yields CASSIGTGGYEQYF. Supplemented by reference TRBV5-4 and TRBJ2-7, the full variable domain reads ETGVTQSPTHLIKTRGQQVTLRCSSQSGHNTVSWYQQALGQGPQFIFQYYREEENGRGNFPPRFSGLQFPNYSSELNVNALELDDSALYLCASSIGTGGYEQYFGPGTRLTVT.

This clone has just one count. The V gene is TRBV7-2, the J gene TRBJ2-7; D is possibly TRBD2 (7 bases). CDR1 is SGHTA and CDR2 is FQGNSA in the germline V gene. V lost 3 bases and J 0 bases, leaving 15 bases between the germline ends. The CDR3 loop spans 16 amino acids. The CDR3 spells CASSFAGATRSYEQYF. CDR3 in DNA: TGTGCCAGCAGCTTCGCGGGGGCGACGCGCTCCTACGAGCAGTACTTC. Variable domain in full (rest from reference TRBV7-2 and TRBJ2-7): GAGVSQSPSNKVTEKGKDVELRCDPISGHTALYWYRQSLGQGLEFLIYFQGNSAPDKSGLPSDRFSAERTGGSVSTLTIQRTQQEDSAVYLCASSFAGATRSYEQYFGPGTRLTVT.

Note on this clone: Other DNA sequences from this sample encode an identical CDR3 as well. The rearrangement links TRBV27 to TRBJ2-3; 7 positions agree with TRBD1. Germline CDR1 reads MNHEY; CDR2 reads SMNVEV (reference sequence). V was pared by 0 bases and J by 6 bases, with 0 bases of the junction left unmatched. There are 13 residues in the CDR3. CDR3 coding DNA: TGTGCCAGCAGTTTATCCAGGGGGGATACGCAGTATTTT. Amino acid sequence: CASSLSRGDTQYF.

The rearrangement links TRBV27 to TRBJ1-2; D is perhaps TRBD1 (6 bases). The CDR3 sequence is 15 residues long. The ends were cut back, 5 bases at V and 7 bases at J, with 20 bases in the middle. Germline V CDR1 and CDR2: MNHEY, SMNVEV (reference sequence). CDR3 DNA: TGTGCCAGCAGTCCCCGTGACAGGCCTTTGGGTGGCTACACCTTC. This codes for CASSPRDRPLGGYTF.

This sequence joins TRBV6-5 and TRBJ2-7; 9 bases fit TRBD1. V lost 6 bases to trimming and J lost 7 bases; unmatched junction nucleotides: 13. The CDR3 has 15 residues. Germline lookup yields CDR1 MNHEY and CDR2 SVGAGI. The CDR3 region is CASRETGTGSGEQYF. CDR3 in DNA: TGTGCCAGCAGGGAAACCGGGACAGGGTCGGGGGAGCAGTACTTC.

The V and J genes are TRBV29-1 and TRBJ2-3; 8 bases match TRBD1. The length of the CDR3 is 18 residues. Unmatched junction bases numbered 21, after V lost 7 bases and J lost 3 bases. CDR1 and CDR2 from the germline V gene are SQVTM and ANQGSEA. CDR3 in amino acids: CSAAIGLRQGLGTDTQYF. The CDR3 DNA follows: TGCAGCGCCGCAATCGGGCTTAGACAGGGGTTGGGGACAGATACGCAGTATTTT.

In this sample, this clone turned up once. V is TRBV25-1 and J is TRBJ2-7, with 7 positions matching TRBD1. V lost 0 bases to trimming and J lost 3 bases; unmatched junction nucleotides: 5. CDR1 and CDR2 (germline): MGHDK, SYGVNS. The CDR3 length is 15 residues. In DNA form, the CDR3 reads TGTGCCAGCAGTGAATATCGGCAGGGGGTCTACGAGCAGTACTTC. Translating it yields CASSEYRQGVYEQYF.

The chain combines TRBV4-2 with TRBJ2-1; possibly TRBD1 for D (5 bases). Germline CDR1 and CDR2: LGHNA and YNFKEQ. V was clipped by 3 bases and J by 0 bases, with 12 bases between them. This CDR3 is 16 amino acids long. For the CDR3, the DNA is TGTGCCAGCAGCCAGCGACGACAGAGCTCCTACAATGAGCAGTTCTTC. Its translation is CASSQRRQSSYNEQFF.

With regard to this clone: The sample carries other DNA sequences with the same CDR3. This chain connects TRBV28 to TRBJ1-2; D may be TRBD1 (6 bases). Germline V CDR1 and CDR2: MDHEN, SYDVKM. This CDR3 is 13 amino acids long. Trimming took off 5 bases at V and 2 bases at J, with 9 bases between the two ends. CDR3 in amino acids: CASSPQGNYGYTF. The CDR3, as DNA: TGTGCCAGCAGTCCCCAGGGGAACTATGGCTACACCTTC.

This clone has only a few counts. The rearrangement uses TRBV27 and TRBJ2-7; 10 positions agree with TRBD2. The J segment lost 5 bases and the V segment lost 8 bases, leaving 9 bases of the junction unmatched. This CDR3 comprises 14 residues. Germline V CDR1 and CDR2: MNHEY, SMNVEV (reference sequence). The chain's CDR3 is CASGRGLAAHEQYF. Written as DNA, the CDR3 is TGTGCCAGCGGCCGTGGACTAGCGGCCCACGAGCAGTACTTC.

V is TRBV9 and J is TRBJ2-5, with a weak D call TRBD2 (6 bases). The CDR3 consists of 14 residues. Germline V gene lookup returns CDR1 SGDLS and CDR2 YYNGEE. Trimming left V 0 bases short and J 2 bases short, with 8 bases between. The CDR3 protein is CASSVGGVQETQYF. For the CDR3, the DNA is TGTGCCAGCAGCGTAGGCGGGGTTCAAGAGACCCAGTACTTC.

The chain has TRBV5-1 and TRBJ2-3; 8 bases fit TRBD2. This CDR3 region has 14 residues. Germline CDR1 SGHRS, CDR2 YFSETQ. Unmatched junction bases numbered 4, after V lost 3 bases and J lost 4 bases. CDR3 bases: TGCGCCAGCAGCTGGGGACTAGAAGCAGATACGCAGTATTTT. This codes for CASSWGLEADTQYF.